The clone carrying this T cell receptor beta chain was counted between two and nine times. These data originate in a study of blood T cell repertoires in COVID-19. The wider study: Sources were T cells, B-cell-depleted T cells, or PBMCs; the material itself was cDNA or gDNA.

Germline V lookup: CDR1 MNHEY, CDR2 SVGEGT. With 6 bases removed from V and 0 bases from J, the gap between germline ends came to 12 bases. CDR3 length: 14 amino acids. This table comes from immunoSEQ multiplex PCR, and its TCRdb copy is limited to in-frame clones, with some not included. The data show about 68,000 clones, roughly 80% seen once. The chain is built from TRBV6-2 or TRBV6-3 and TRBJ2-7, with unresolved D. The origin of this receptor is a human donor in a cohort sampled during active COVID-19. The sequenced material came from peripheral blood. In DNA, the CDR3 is TGTGCCAGCAGGCCTTCCGTGAGCTCCTACGAGCAGTACTTC. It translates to CASRPSVSSYEQYF.